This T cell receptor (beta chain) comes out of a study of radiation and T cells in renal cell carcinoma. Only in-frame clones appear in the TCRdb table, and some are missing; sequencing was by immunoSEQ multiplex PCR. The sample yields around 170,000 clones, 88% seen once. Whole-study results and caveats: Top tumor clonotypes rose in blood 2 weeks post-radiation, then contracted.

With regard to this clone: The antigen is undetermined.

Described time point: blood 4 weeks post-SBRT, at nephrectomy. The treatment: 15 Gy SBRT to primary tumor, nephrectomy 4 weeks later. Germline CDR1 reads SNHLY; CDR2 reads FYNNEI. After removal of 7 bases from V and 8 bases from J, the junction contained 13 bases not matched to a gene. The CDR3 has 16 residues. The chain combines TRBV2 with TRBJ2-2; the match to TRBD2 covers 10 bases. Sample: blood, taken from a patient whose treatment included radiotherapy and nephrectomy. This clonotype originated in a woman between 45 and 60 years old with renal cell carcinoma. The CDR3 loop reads CASTPRSGGAAGELFF. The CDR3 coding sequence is TGTGCCAGCACCCCTAGAAGCGGGGGGGCCGCTGGGGAGCTGTTTTTT.